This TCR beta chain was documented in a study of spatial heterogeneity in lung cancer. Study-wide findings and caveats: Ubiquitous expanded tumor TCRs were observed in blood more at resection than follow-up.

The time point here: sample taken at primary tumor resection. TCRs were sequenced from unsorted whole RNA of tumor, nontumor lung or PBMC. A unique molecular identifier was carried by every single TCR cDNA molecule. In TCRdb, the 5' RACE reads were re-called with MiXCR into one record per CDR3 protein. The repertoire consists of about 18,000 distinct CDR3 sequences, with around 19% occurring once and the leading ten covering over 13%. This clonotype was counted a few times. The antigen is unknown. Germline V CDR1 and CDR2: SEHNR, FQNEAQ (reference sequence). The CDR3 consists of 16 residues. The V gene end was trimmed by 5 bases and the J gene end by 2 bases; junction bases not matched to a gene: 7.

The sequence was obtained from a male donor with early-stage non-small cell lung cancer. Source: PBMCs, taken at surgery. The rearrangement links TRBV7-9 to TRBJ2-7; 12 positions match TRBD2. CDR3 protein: CASSHILAGGAYEQYF. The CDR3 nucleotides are TGTGCCAGCAGCCATATACTAGCGGGGGGAGCCTACGAGCAGTACTTC.